The next 14 T cell receptor beta chains were all read from a single sample in a study of neoadjuvant anti-PD-1 for oral cavity cancer. Some clones are missing from TCRdb's copy, which holds only in-frame ones; the method was immunoSEQ multiplex PCR. The data contain tens of thousands of clones, 79% of them seen just once; the ten biggest clones take up approximately 2.4%. The input for sequencing was PBMCs, taken before nivolumab (anti-PD-1) treatment. Receptors originate from a person aged 40-85 years with oral cavity squamous cell carcinoma.

V gene TRBV4-1 combines with J gene TRBJ2-2, with 8 nucleotides matching TRBD2. V shed 4 bases and J 1 base; nucleotides not matched to a gene: 2. Germline values: CDR1 MGHRA, CDR2 YSYEKL. CDR3 length: 15 amino acids. The CDR3 DNA is TGCGCCAGCAGCCTCGGGGGGGTGAACACCGGGGAGCTGTTTTTT. This translates into CASSLGGVNTGELFF.

The J gene is TRBJ1-3, the V gene TRBV28; D is unresolved. Trimming took 3 bases from V and 4 from J, leaving 4 bases between them. The length of the CDR3 is 12 residues. From germline, CDR1 is MDHEN and CDR2 SYDVKM. The CDR3 reads CASSFVGNTIYF. The CDR3 DNA is TGTGCCAGCAGTTTTGTCGGAAACACCATATATTTT.

This clone was observed a handful of times. The chain links TRBV9 to TRBJ2-2; 9 bases line up with TRBD1. Germline CDR1 and CDR2: SGDLS and YYNGEE. V gave up 3 bases and J gave up 4 bases; unmatched junction bases: 4. The CDR3 loop spans 15 amino acids. The CDR3 spells CASSDRGHVTGELFF. For the CDR3, the DNA is TGTGCCAGCAGCGACAGGGGGCATGTCACCGGGGAGCTGTTTTTT.

The J gene is TRBJ1-1, the V gene TRBV7-2; D is ambiguous. The CDR3 runs 14 residues. Per germline, CDR1 SGHTA and CDR2 FQGNSA. V shed 4 bases and J shed 6 bases, with 15 bases lying between them. In DNA form, the CDR3 reads TGTGCCAGCAGCTGGGTCACCGGAAGGGCTGAAGCTTTCTTT. Translation: CASSWVTGRAEAFF. Looking up the rest from reference TRBV7-2 and TRBJ1-1 gives the full variable domain: GAGVSQSPSNKVTEKGKDVELRCDPISGHTALYWYRQSLGQGLEFLIYFQGNSAPDKSGLPSDRFSAERTGGSVSTLTIQRTQQEDSAVYLCASSWVTGRAEAFFGQGTRLTVV.

The chain recombines TRBV5-1 with TRBJ2-2, with D possibly being TRBD1 (6 bases). V was shortened by 0 bases and J by 8 bases, with 14 bases between the two germline ends. Germline V gene sequence: CDR1 SGHRS, CDR2 YFSETQ. The CDR3 totals 15 residues. CDR3 in DNA: TGCGCCAGCAGCTTGGTACAGGGTCAAGGAGGGGAGCTGTTTTTT. Encoded protein: CASSLVQGQGGELFF.

The gene calls are TRBV6-5 and TRBJ2-7, with 8 bases fitting TRBD1. Germline CDR1 reads MNHEY; CDR2 reads SVGAGI. J gave up 0 bases and V 4 bases, and 2 bases lay outside the gene matches. This CDR3 comprises 14 residues. CDR3 sequence (DNA): TGTGCCAGCAGTTCTACAGGGGGCTCCTACGAGCAGTACTTC. Protein product: CASSSTGGSYEQYF.

V gene TRBV10-1 combines with J gene TRBJ1-1; 9 nucleotides agree with TRBD1. Unmatched junction bases numbered 2, after V lost 0 bases and J lost 3 bases. The CDR3 extends over 15 amino acids. CDR1 is WNHNN and CDR2 is SYGVQD in the germline V gene (reference sequence). CDR3 sequence reads: CASSESGQGYTEAFF. The CDR3 region has the DNA TGCGCCAGCAGTGAGTCGGGACAGGGCTACACTGAAGCTTTCTTT.

The chain joins TRBV19 to TRBJ1-2; 9 bases are a match to TRBD1. Germline loops: CDR1 LNHDA, CDR2 SQIVND (reference sequence). The CDR3 consists of 14 residues. J lost 6 bases, V lost 6 bases, and 8 bases had no gene match. The CDR3, as DNA: TGTGCCAGTAGCACTTGGACAGGGGAACATGGCTACACCTTC. Protein product: CASSTWTGEHGYTF. Based on the CDR3 plus reference TRBV19 and TRBJ1-2, the full variable domain is DGGITQSPKYLFRKEGQNVTLSCEQNLNHDAMYWYRQDPGQGLRLIYYSQIVNDFQKGDIAEGYSVSREKKESFPLTVTSAQKNPTAFYLCASSTWTGEHGYTFGSGTRLTVV.

This clone was recorded a few times. J is TRBJ1-1 and V is TRBV10-2; tentatively, D is TRBD1 (5 bases). Per the germline V gene, CDR1 is WSHSY and CDR2 is SAAADI. CDR3 length: 17 residues. Trimming left V 0 bases short and J 6 bases short, with 20 bases between. DNA of the CDR3: TGCGCCAGCAGTGAGTCTGGGGGACGGCGGGGCGAGGCTGAAGCTTTCTTT. This translates into CASSESGGRRGEAEAFF.

The gene calls are TRBV5-1 and TRBJ1-1, with D perhaps matching TRBD1 (6 bases). The ends were cut back, 4 bases at V and 2 bases at J, with 15 bases in the middle. The CDR3 totals 15 residues. Per germline, CDR1 SGHRS and CDR2 YFSETQ. CDR3 sequence (DNA): TGCGCCAGCAGCAGGAGGACAGTTAACAACACTGAAGCTTTCTTT. Translation: CASSRRTVNNTEAFF.

This rearrangement joins TRBV28 to TRBJ1-1; D gene ambiguous. Germline V lookup: CDR1 MDHEN, CDR2 SYDVKM. The CDR3 runs to 13 residues. V was pared by 2 bases and J by 1 base, with 5 bases between. CDR3 sequence (DNA): TGTGCCAGCAGTTTACGGGGGAACACTGAAGCTTTCTTT. This codes for CASSLRGNTEAFF.

The J gene is TRBJ1-1, the V gene TRBV6-1, with 9 bases identical to TRBD1. CDR3 length equals 14 residues. The V segment lost 7 bases and the J segment 2 bases; nucleotides outside the gene matches: 5. Germline loops: CDR1 MNHNS, CDR2 SASEGT. CDR3 sequence: CASTLQGANTEAFF. CDR3 DNA sequence: TGTGCCAGCACCCTACAGGGGGCTAACACTGAAGCTTTCTTT.

Written as DNA, the CDR3 is TGTGCCAGTAGTATAGATCGGATCTATGGCTACACCTTC. Translated: CASSIDRIYGYTF. This rearrangement joins TRBV19 to TRBJ1-2; D is undetermined. Deletions cut 0 bases from V and 4 bases from J, with 6 bases between. Germline lookup yields CDR1 LNHDA and CDR2 SQIVND (reference sequence). This CDR3 is 13 amino acids long.

The chain combines TRBV5-1 with TRBJ1-4; D is undetermined. The germline V gene encodes CDR1 SGHRS and CDR2 YFSETQ. This CDR3 is built from 13 residues. V lost 0 bases and J lost 7, with 7 bases in between. DNA for the CDR3: TGCGCCAGCAGCTTGGTGGTGGCTGAAAAACTGTTTTTT. Encoded protein: CASSLVVAEKLFF.